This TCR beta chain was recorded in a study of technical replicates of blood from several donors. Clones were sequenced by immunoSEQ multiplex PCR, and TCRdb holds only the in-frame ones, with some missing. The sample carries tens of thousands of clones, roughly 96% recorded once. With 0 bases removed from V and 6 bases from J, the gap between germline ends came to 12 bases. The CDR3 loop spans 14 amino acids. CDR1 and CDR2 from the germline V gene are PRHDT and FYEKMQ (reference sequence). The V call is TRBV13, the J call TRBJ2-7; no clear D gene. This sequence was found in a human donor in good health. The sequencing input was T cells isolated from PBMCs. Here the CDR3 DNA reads TGTGCCAGCAGCTTAGGCCCAGTCGATGGCGAGCAGTACTTC. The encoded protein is CASSLGPVDGEQYF.